A single sample is the source of the 7 T cell receptor beta chains below, sequenced in a study of cytomegalovirus exposure and HLA in healthy donors. The PCR made use of 60 Vbeta and 13 Jbeta primers. This table comes from immunoSEQ multiplex PCR, and its TCRdb copy is limited to in-frame clones, with some not included. The table records roughly 150,000 clones, roughly four fifths of them present only once. The sequencing sample was made of PBMCs. The receptors come from a man over 45 in good health and CMV-seropositive.

The chain links TRBV2 to TRBJ2-1; D remains ambiguous. Germline V gives CDR1 SNHLY, CDR2 FYNNEI. The ends were cut back, 4 bases at V and 6 bases at J, with 10 bases in the middle. The CDR3 loop spans 13 amino acids. The CDR3 DNA reads as TGTGCCAGCAGTGGAGTTGTTAGCAATGAGCAGTTCTTC. The encoded protein is CASSGVVSNEQFF.

Only one count was recorded for this clone. The V and J genes are TRBV7-5 and TRBJ2-3; the D segment call TRBD1 is taken from the table without a DNA check. TRBV7-5 is an annotated pseudogene. The CDR3 is 15 amino acids. This chain's CDR3 is CVRSWRTGRTDTQYF. CDR3 DNA sequence: TGTGTCAGAAGCTGGAGGACAGGGAGGACAGATACGCAGTATTTT.

This clone was seen only a few times. This chain joins TRBV11-2 and TRBJ1-5; TRBD1 is a possible D gene (5 bases). V lost 3 bases, J lost 2 bases, and 8 bases lay in between. This CDR3 has 14 amino acids. Per germline, CDR1 SGHAT and CDR2 FQNNGV. Here the CDR3 reads CASSFDSGNQPQHF. The DNA for the CDR3 is TGTGCCAGCAGCTTCGACAGCGGCAATCAGCCCCAGCATTTT.

The chain carries TRBV5-1 and TRBJ2-4; 7 nucleotides line up with TRBD2. This CDR3 contains 15 residues. Germline CDR1 is SGHRS and CDR2 is YFSETQ. J was trimmed by 5 bases and V by 5 bases; bases with no gene match: 10. CDR3 nucleotides: TGCGCCAGCAGTCCTGGCGGGAGTAGGGAAAACATTCAGTACTTC. Protein product: CASSPGGSRENIQYF.

This chain links TRBV11-2 with TRBJ2-5; 10 bases match TRBD2. The CDR3 runs to 15 residues. V trimming: 5 bases; J trimming: 2 bases; junction bases outside the gene matches: 5. Germline CDR1 is SGHAT and CDR2 is FQNNGV. This chain's CDR3 is CASSLGLAEQETQYF. The DNA for the CDR3 is TGTGCCAGCAGCCTCGGACTAGCGGAACAAGAGACCCAGTACTTC.

Regarding this clone: One junction end disagrees with the germline gene, perhaps due to a read error. The CDR3 DNA is TGCGCCAGCAGCCAATCCGGGACAGGGCGTGAAAAACTGTGTTTT. Its protein product is CASSQSGTGREKLCF. The rearrangement uses TRBV4-3 and TRBJ1-4; 9 bases are shared with TRBD1. Germline values: CDR1 LGHNA, CDR2 YSLEER. There are 15 residues in the CDR3.

The chain has TRBV6-4 and TRBJ2-3, with D perhaps TRBD2 (5 bases). Trimming took off 2 bases at V and 6 bases at J, with 9 bases between the two ends. The CDR3 consists of 13 residues. In germline, CDR1 is MRHNA, CDR2 SNTAGT. CDR3 bases: TGTGCCAGCAGTGACCAGCGAGGGGATACGCAGTATTTT. Its protein is CASSDQRGDTQYF.